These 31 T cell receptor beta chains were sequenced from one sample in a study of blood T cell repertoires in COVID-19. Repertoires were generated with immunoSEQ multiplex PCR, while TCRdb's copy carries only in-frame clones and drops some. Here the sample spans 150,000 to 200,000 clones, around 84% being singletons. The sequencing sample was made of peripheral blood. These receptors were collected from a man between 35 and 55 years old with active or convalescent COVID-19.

CDR3 in amino acids: CASSEVGESSPLHF. The CDR3 coding sequence is TGTGCCAGCAGTGAGGTAGGGGAAAGTTCACCCCTCCACTTT. The gene calls are TRBV6-1 and TRBJ1-6; possibly TRBD1 for D (5 bases). This CDR3 region has 14 residues. Germline loops: CDR1 MNHNS, CDR2 SASEGT. Trimming removed 3 bases at V and 9 bases at J, with 12 bases between.

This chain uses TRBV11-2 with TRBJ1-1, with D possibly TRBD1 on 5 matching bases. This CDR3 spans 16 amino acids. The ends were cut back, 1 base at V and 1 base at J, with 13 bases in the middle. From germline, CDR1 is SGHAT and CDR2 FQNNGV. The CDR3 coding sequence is TGTGCCAGCAGCTTAGGAGTGGGGGAGGGGAACACTGAAGCTTTCTTT. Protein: CASSLGVGEGNTEAFF. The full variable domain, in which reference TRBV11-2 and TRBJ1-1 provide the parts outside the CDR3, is EAGVAQSPRYKIIEKRQSVAFWCNPISGHATLYWYQQILGQGPKLLIQFQNNGVVDDSQLPKDRFSAERLKGVDSTLKIQPAKLEDSAVYLCASSLGVGEGNTEAFFGQGTRLTVV.

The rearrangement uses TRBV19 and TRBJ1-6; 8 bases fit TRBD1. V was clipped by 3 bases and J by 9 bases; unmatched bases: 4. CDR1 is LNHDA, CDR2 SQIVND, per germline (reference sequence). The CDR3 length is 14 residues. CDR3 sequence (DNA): TGTGCCAGTAGTATGGACAGGGAAGTTTCACCCCTCCACTTT. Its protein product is CASSMDREVSPLHF.

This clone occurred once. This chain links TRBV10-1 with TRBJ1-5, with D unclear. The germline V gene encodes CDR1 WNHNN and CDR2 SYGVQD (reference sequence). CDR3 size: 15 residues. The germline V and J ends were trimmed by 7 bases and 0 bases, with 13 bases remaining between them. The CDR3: CASNPLRDSNQPQHF. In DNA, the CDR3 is TGCGCCAGCAACCCCCTGCGGGATAGCAATCAGCCCCAGCATTTT.

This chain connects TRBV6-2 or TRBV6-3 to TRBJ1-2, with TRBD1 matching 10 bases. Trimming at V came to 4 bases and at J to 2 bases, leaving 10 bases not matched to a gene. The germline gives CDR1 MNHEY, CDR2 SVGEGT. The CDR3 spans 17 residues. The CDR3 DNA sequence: TGTGCCAGCAGTTCAACGGGACAGGGGACTTCGAACTATGGCTACACCTTC. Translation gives CASSSTGQGTSNYGYTF.

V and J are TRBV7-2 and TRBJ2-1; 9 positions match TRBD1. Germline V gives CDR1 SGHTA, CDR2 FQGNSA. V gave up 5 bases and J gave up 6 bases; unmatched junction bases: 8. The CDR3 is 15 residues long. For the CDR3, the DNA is TGTGCCAGCAGCCCGTTGGGACAGGGCACCAATGAGCAGTTCTTC. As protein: CASSPLGQGTNEQFF.

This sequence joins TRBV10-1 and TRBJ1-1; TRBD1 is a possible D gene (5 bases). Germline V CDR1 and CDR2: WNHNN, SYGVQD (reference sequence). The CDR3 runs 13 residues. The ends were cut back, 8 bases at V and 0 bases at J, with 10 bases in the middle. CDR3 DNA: TGCGCCAGCCGTCAGGGCATGAACACTGAAGCTTTCTTT. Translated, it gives CASRQGMNTEAFF.

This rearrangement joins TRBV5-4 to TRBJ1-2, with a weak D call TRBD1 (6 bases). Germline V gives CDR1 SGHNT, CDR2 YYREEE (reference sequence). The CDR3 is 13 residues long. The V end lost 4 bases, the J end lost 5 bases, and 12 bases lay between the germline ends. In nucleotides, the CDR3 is TGTGCCAGCAGCGGACAGACCCTATATGGCTACACCTTC. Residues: CASSGQTLYGYTF.

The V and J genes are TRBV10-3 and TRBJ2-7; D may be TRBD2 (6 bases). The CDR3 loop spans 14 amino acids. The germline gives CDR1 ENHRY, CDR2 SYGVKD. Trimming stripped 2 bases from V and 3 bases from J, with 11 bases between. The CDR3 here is CAISERGAGYEQYF. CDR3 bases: TGTGCCATCAGTGAGAGGGGAGCGGGCTACGAGCAGTACTTC.

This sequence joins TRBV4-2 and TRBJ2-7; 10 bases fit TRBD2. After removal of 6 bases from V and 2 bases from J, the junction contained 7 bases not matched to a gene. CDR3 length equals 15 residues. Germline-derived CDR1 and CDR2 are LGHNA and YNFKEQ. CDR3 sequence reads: CASSWNSGGTYEQYF. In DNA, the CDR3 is TGTGCCAGCAGTTGGAATAGCGGGGGGACCTACGAGCAGTACTTC.

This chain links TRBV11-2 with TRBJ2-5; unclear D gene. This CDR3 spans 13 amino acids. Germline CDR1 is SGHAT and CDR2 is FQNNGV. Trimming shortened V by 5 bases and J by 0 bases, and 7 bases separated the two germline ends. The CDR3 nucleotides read TGTGCCAGCAGCGGGCCATACCAAGAGACCCAGTACTTC. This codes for CASSGPYQETQYF.

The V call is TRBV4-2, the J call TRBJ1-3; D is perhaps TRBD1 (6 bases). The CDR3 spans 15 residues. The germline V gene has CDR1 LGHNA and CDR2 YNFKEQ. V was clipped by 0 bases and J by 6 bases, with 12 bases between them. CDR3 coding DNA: TGTGCCAGCAGCCAAGAATCAGGGGTTGCAAACACCATATATTTT. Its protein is CASSQESGVANTIYF.

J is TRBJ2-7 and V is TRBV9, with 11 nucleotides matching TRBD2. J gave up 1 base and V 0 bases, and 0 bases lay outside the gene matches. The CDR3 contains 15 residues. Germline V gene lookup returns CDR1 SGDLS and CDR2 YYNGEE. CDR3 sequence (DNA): TGTGCCAGCAGCGTAGGACTAGCGGGATCCTACGAGCAGTACTTC. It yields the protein CASSVGLAGSYEQYF.

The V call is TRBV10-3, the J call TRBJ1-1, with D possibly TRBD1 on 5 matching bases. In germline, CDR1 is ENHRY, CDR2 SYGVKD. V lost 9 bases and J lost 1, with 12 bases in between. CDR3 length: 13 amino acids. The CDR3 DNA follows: TGTGCCATAGAAGGGGCCCAGAACACTGAAGCTTTCTTT. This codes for CAIEGAQNTEAFF.

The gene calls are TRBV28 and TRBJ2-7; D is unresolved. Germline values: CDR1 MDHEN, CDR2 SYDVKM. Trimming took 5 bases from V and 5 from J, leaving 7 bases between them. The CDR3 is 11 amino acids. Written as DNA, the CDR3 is TGTGCCAGCAGTGGGCTTGACGAGCAGTACTTC. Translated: CASSGLDEQYF.

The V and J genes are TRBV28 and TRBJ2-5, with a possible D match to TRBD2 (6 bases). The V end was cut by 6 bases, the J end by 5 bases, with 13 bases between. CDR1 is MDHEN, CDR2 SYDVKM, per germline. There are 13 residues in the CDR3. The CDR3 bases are TGTGCCAGCAGCAGCGGGTCGAGGGAGACCCAGTACTTC. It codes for CASSSGSRETQYF.

As DNA, the CDR3 is TGTGCCAGCTCACCACCGGGACTAGCGGGGGTCCTCACCGGGGAGCTGTTTTTT. Its protein product is CASSPPGLAGVLTGELFF. This rearrangement joins TRBV18 to TRBJ2-2; 14 nucleotides match TRBD2. Per the germline V gene, CDR1 is KGHSH and CDR2 is LQKENI. This CDR3 region has 18 residues. The junction had 4 bases not matched to a gene; V was cut back by 0 bases and J by 4 bases. Full variable domain (rest looked up from reference TRBV18 and TRBJ2-2): NAGVMQNPRHLVRRRGQEARLRCSPMKGHSHVYWYRQLPEEGLKFMVYLQKENIIDESGMPKERFSAEFPKEGPSILRIQQVVRGDSAAYFCASSPPGLAGVLTGELFFGEGSRLTVL.

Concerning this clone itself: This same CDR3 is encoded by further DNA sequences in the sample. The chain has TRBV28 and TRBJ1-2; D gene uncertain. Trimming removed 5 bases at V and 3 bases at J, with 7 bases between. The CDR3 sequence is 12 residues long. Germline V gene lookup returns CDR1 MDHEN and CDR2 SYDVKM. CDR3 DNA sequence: TGTGCCAGCAGTCGGAGTGACTATGGCTACACCTTC. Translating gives CASSRSDYGYTF.

The CDR3, as DNA: TGTGCCAGCAGTTCATACAGTGATGGCTACACCTTC. Translated: CASSSYSDGYTF. The chain recombines TRBV27 with TRBJ1-2; D gene ambiguous. Germline loops: CDR1 MNHEY, CDR2 SMNVEV (reference sequence). The CDR3 contains 12 residues. The V gene lost 4 bases and the J gene lost 6 bases, with 9 bases spanning the gap.

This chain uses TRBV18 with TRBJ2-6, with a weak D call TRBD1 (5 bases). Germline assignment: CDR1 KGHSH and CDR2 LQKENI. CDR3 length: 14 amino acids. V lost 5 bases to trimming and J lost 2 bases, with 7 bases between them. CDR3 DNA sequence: TGTGCCAGCTCATTGGACACTGGGGCCAACGTCCTGACTTTC. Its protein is CASSLDTGANVLTF.

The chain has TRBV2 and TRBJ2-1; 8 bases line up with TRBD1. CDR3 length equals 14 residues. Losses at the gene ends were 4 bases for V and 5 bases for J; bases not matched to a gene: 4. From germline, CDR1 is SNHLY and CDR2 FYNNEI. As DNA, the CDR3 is TGTGCCAGCAGTGCAGACAGGGGAGACAATGAGCAGTTCTTC. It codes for CASSADRGDNEQFF.

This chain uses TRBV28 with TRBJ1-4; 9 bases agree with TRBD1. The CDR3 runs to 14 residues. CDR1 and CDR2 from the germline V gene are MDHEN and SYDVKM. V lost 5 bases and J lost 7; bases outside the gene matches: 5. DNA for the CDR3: TGTGCCAGCAGTACGGGACAGGGAGTTGAAAAACTGTTTTTT. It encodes CASSTGQGVEKLFF.

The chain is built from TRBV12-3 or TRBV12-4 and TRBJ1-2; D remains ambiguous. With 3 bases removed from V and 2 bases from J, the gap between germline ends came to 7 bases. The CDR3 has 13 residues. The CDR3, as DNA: TGTGCCAGCAGTTTTACGCGGAACTATGGCTACACCTTC. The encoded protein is CASSFTRNYGYTF.

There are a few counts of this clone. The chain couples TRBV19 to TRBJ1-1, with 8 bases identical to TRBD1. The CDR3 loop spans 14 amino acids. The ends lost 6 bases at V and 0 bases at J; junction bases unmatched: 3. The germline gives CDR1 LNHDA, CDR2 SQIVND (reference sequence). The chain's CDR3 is CASSGQGVNTEAFF. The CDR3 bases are TGTGCCAGTAGCGGACAGGGCGTGAACACTGAAGCTTTCTTT.

In DNA, the CDR3 is TGCGCCAGCAGCCAAGACTGGGACAGCTTCCAAAACTCTGGGGCCAACGTCCTGACTTTC. Protein sequence: CASSQDWDSFQNSGANVLTF. This sequence joins TRBV4-3 and TRBJ2-6; 7 bases line up with TRBD1. The CDR3 contains 20 residues. Losses at the gene ends were 0 bases for V and 0 bases for J; bases not matched to a gene: 11. The germline gives CDR1 LGHNA, CDR2 YSLEER.

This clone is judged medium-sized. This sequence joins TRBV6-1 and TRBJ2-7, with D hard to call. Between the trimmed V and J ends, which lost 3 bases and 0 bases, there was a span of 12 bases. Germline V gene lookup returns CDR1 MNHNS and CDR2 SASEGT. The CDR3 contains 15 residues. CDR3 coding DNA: TGTGCCAGCAGTGAGTGGCAGGTGAGCTCCTACGAGCAGTACTTC. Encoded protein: CASSEWQVSSYEQYF.

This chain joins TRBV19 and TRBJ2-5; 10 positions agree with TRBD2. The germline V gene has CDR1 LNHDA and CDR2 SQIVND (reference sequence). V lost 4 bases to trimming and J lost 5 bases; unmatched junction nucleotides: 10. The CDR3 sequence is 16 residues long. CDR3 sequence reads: CASSSFLAGGMETQYF. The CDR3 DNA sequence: TGTGCCAGTAGTAGTTTCTTAGCGGGGGGAATGGAGACCCAGTACTTC.

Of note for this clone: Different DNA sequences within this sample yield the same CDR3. In DNA form, the CDR3 reads TGTGCCAGTAGTATCCCCACTACAGGGGGCAATCAGCCCCAGCATTTT. Its translation is CASSIPTTGGNQPQHF. The chain employs TRBV19 and TRBJ1-5; 7 bases are a match to TRBD1. The CDR3 runs to 16 residues. Trimming cost V 3 bases and J 2 bases; bases outside gene matches: 7. Germline lookup yields CDR1 LNHDA and CDR2 SQIVND (reference sequence).

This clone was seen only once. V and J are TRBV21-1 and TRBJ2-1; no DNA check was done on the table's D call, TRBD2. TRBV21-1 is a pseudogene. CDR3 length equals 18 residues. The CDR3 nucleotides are TGTGCCAGCAGCAAAGTGAGGTCTGCGGGGAGCTCCTACAATGAGCAGTTCTTC. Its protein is CASSKVRSAGSSYNEQFF.

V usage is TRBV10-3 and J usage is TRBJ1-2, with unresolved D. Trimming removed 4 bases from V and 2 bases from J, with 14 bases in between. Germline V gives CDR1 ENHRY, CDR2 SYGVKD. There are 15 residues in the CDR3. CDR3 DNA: TGTGCCATCAGTGGGTACACAAGCGGCAACTATGGCTACACCTTC. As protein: CAISGYTSGNYGYTF.

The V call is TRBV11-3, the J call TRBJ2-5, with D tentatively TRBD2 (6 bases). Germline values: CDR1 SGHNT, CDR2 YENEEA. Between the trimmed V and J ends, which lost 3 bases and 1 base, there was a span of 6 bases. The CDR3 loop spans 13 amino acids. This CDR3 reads CASSFSGQETQYF. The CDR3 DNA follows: TGTGCCAGCAGCTTTAGCGGCCAAGAGACCCAGTACTTC.